This TCR beta chain was documented in a study of early T cells in non-severe SARS-CoV-2 infection. This clonotype was detected a few times. Antigen: not known. Study-wide results and limits: Matches to VDJdb favored anti-spike CD8 responses and missed private and CD4 specificities.

Trimming stripped 4 bases from V and 6 bases from J, with 11 bases between. This CDR3 region has 13 residues. CDR1 is MDHEN and CDR2 is SYDVKM in the germline V gene. Individual cDNA molecules each received unique molecular identifiers attached to them. TCRdb redid the calling of the 5' RACE reads with MiXCR, one entry per CDR3 protein. Of under 45,000 distinct CDR3 sequences detected, approximately 7.2% appear once; the ten largest clones hold approximately 13%. The sequenced sample was whole blood, obtained at baseline. The genes are TRBV28 and TRBJ2-3, with no clear D. The sequence derives from an adult who was a healthcare worker with PCR-confirmed SARS-CoV-2 infection or an uninfected control (not recorded which). The CDR3 bases are TGTGCCAGCAGTTATGGGAAGGGTGATACGCAGTATTTT. This translates into CASSYGKGDTQYF.